This T cell receptor beta chain was sequenced during a study of siplizumab effects on memory and regulatory T cells. CDR3 length: 14 residues. V shed 3 bases and J shed 5 bases, with 10 bases lying between them. CDR1 and CDR2 from the germline V gene are SGHVS and FNYEAQ. Assays examined about 100,000 TCR templates per sample. The protocol was immunoSEQ multiplex PCR, while the TCRdb copy is restricted to in-frame clones and leaves out a portion. The sample lists 100,000 or so clones, approximately 92% seen once, with around 0.15% in the top ten. The V and J genes are TRBV7-6 and TRBJ2-2; D remains unclear. Sequencing was done on a sample of non-Treg CD4+ T cells sorted from blood. The clonotype was recovered from a human donor in good health. CDR3 coding DNA: TGTGCCAGCAGCTTGGGCTATACGACCGGGGAGCTGTTTTTT. It codes for CASSLGYTTGELFF.